The 24 T cell receptor beta chains listed next were all sequenced from one sample in a study of Ad26.COV2.S vaccination and SARS-CoV-2 variants. The treatment is: about 20 received Ad26.COV2.S at low or high dose, single or two shots; roughly 5 received placebo; per-sample allocation not given. All samples were drawn on day 63, counting from the first vaccine or placebo injection. The method was immunoSEQ multiplex PCR; TCRdb's version includes in-frame clones alone and lacks a portion of them. The sample includes some 370,000 clones, roughly four fifths of them seen just once. The sequencing used peripheral blood, collected in a trial of Ad26.COV2.S vaccine versus placebo. These receptor sequences come from a person between 18 and 59 years old who received the Ad26.COV2.S COVID-19 vaccine or a placebo.

The rearrangement links TRBV3-1 (or the pseudogene TRBV3-2) to TRBJ2-7, with 7 nucleotides matching TRBD2. CDR1 and CDR2 (germline): LGHDT, YNNKEL (reference sequence). Germline trimming cut 0 bases from V and 5 bases from J; bases unmatched to any gene: 7. The CDR3 is 15 residues long. The CDR3 region has the DNA TGTGCCAGCAGCCAAGAGGGAGGGTACGCCAACGAGCAGTACTTC. Its protein product is CASSQEGGYANEQYF.

The chain is built from TRBV19 and TRBJ2-1; D may match TRBD1 or TRBD2 (5 bases each). This CDR3 region has 13 residues. V was cut by 6 bases and J by 8 bases, with 14 bases left in between. CDR1 is LNHDA and CDR2 is SQIVND in the germline V gene (reference sequence). The CDR3 loop reads CASSPRGVDEQFF. Written as DNA, the CDR3 is TGTGCCAGTAGCCCCCGAGGGGTCGATGAGCAGTTCTTC.

The rearrangement joins TRBV12-5 to TRBJ1-3; D is uncertain. The CDR3 spans 13 residues. V was shortened by 5 bases and J by 4 bases, with 9 bases between the two germline ends. Germline V gene data show CDR1 as LGHNT and CDR2 as FRNRAP. The CDR3 DNA reads TGTGCTAGTGGTCCGCAGTGGGGAAACACCATATATTTT. Its protein product is CASGPQWGNTIYF.

This clone occurred once. The rearrangement joins TRBV7-2 to TRBJ1-1, with a weak D call TRBD1 (6 bases). V lost 6 bases to trimming and J lost 6 bases, with 14 bases between them. CDR3 size: 13 residues. CDR1 and CDR2 from the germline V gene are SGHTA and FQGNSA. The CDR3: CASSFRGNPEAFF. The CDR3 nucleotides read TGTGCCAGCAGTTTCAGGGGTAACCCTGAAGCTTTCTTT.

This chain connects TRBV19 to TRBJ1-1; 10 bases fit TRBD1. Germline values: CDR1 LNHDA, CDR2 SQIVND (reference sequence). This CDR3 contains 14 residues. The V and J ends lost 5 bases and 4 bases, in that order; junction bases with no gene match: 4. CDR3 DNA sequence: TGTGCCAGTAGTGACAGGGGGCTCCTCACTGAAGCTTTCTTT. It codes for CASSDRGLLTEAFF.

CDR3: CASSWGDYGYTF. The DNA for the CDR3 is TGTGCCAGTAGTTGGGGGGACTATGGCTACACCTTC. This chain joins TRBV19 and TRBJ1-2; D is perhaps TRBD1 (5 bases). Germline-derived CDR1 and CDR2 are LNHDA and SQIVND (reference sequence). The CDR3 totals 12 residues. The V end was cut by 5 bases, the J end by 3 bases, with 7 bases between.

V is TRBV9 and J is TRBJ2-1; 7 bases agree with TRBD2. J was trimmed by 0 bases and V by 1 base; bases with no gene match: 10. Germline CDR1 and CDR2: SGDLS and YYNGEE. The CDR3 runs 18 residues. DNA for the CDR3: TGTGCCAGCAGCGTAACAAGGGGCGGGGGAAGCTCCTACAATGAGCAGTTCTTC. Translation gives CASSVTRGGGSSYNEQFF. Variable domain in full (rest from reference TRBV9 and TRBJ2-1): DSGVTQTPKHLITATGQRVTLRCSPRSGDLSVYWYQQSLDQGLQFLIQYYNGEERAKGNILERFSAQQFPDLHSELNLSSLELGDSALYFCASSVTRGGGSSYNEQFFGPGTRLTVL.

This clone showed up just once. The chain employs TRBV3-1 (or the pseudogene TRBV3-2) and TRBJ1-4; D uncertain. Trimming shortened V by 3 bases and J by 6 bases, and 11 bases separated the two germline ends. Germline V gene lookup returns CDR1 LGHDT and CDR2 YNNKEL (reference sequence). The CDR3 runs 14 residues. CDR3 nucleotides: TGTGCCAGCAGCCAGGGAGGGTTTGATGAAAAACTGTTTTTT. Translated, it gives CASSQGGFDEKLFF.

V usage is TRBV6-5 and J usage is TRBJ1-6; D uncertain. CDR3 length: 16 residues. Germline CDR1 is MNHEY and CDR2 is SVGAGI. The ends were cut back, 0 bases at V and 8 bases at J, with 14 bases in the middle. The CDR3 DNA follows: TGTGCCAGCAGTTACTCCGCCCCTGGAGTCTATTCACCCCTCCACTTT. It yields the protein CASSYSAPGVYSPLHF.

V usage is TRBV10-3 and J usage is TRBJ2-3, with 10 bases lining up with TRBD2. V shed 3 bases and J 4 bases; nucleotides not matched to a gene: 4. The CDR3 consists of 15 residues. Germline assignment: CDR1 ENHRY and CDR2 SYGVKD. The CDR3: CAISEGSGRADTQYF. The DNA of the CDR3 is TGTGCCATCAGTGAAGGGAGCGGGAGGGCAGATACGCAGTATTTT.

The chain couples TRBV10-3 to TRBJ2-1; D not resolved. Germline V gene sequence: CDR1 ENHRY, CDR2 SYGVKD. There are 14 residues in the CDR3. V was clipped by 2 bases and J by 7 bases, with 12 bases between them. CDR3 amino acids: CAISEGRLRNEQFF. DNA for the CDR3: TGTGCCATCAGTGAGGGAAGGTTGAGGAATGAGCAGTTCTTC.

For this clone: Other DNA sequences in this sample translate to the same CDR3. The chain employs TRBV12-3 or TRBV12-4 and TRBJ1-1, with D perhaps TRBD1 (5 bases). This CDR3 has 12 amino acids. Trimming cost V 3 bases and J 5 bases, with 7 bases left between them. The CDR3, as DNA: TGTGCCAGCAGTTTTCGGGGGACTGAAGCTTTCTTT. Translated: CASSFRGTEAFF.

This clone was seen more than once but under ten times. The genes are TRBV7-8 and TRBJ1-1; unclear D gene. The CDR3 extends over 13 amino acids. CDR1 is SGHVS and CDR2 is FQNEAQ in the germline V gene. Trimming shortened V by 1 base and J by 1 base, and 4 bases separated the two germline ends. DNA for the CDR3: TGTGCCAGCAGCTTAGTCGGGAACACTGAAGCTTTCTTT. Its translation is CASSLVGNTEAFF.

The rearrangement links TRBV4-1 to TRBJ2-7, with 11 bases identical to TRBD1. The CDR3 is made up of 15 amino acids. The V and J ends lost 5 bases and 6 bases, in that order; junction bases with no gene match: 9. From germline, CDR1 is MGHRA and CDR2 YSYEKL. For the CDR3, the DNA is TGCGCCAGCAGCAAAGGACAGGGGGCCGTTTTCGAGCAGTACTTC. Its protein product is CASSKGQGAVFEQYF.

CDR3 residues: CASSRTGQGANEQFF. Here the CDR3 DNA reads TGTGCCAGCAGCCGGACGGGACAGGGTGCCAATGAGCAGTTCTTC. The rearrangement joins TRBV7-2 to TRBJ2-1; 9 nucleotides agree with TRBD1. The CDR3 is 15 amino acids. Losses at the gene ends were 5 bases for V and 6 bases for J; bases not matched to a gene: 8. Germline V CDR1 and CDR2: SGHTA, FQGNSA.

The rearrangement uses TRBV18 and TRBJ2-4; D might be TRBD1 (6 bases). This CDR3 has 16 amino acids. Trimming took off 0 bases at V and 9 bases at J, with 18 bases between the two ends. Germline assignment: CDR1 KGHSH and CDR2 LQKENI. The CDR3 nucleotides are TGTGCCAGCTCACCACCGGAACAGGGAAAAGGGCGCATTCAGTACTTC. Its protein is CASSPPEQGKGRIQYF.

The genes are TRBV5-1 and TRBJ2-7, with 10 bases fitting TRBD2. V lost 0 bases to trimming and J lost 5 bases; unmatched junction nucleotides: 5. The CDR3 contains 15 residues. CDR1 and CDR2 (germline): SGHRS, YFSETQ. CDR3 residues: CASSLGASGGDEQYF. CDR3 in DNA: TGCGCCAGCAGCTTGGGAGCTAGCGGGGGCGACGAGCAGTACTTC.

The rearrangement joins TRBV29-1 to TRBJ2-1; TRBD2 matches 8 bases. Trimming cost V 4 bases and J 4 bases; bases outside gene matches: 3. The V gene's germline CDR1 is SQVTM and CDR2 ANQGSEA. This CDR3 is built from 13 residues. The CDR3 is CSVVSGDYNEQFF. The CDR3 DNA reads TGCAGCGTTGTTAGCGGGGATTACAATGAGCAGTTCTTC.

The CDR3 loop is CASSGLAVRGEQFF. CDR3 coding DNA: TGTGCCAGTAGTGGGCTAGCGGTTCGGGGGGAGCAGTTCTTC. This chain uses TRBV19 with TRBJ2-1, with 7 bases lining up with TRBD2. The germline CDR1 and CDR2 sequences are LNHDA and SQIVND (reference sequence). The CDR3 has 14 residues. The ends lost 5 bases at V and 10 bases at J; junction bases unmatched: 11.

This CDR3 is CASRIFPSDNYEQYF. As DNA, the CDR3 is TGTGCCAGCAGAATTTTCCCTAGCGATAACTACGAGCAGTACTTC. The J gene is TRBJ2-7, the V gene TRBV5-5, with D possibly TRBD2 on 6 matching bases. The CDR3 contains 15 residues. Looked up from germline, CDR1 is SGHKS and CDR2 is YYEKEE (reference sequence). Trimming cost V 5 bases and J 3 bases, with 18 bases left between them.

The chain carries TRBV19 and TRBJ2-1; TRBD2 agrees at 9 bases. Germline CDR1 is LNHDA and CDR2 is SQIVND (reference sequence). There are 17 residues in the CDR3. Trimming removed 3 bases from V and 0 bases from J; junction bases left unmatched: 6. CDR3 nucleotides: TGTGCCAGTAGTATCTGGGGCGGGGGGGCCTCCTACAATGAGCAGTTCTTC. Encoded protein: CASSIWGGGASYNEQFF.

The chain has TRBV7-9 and TRBJ2-7; 10 bases fit TRBD1. The germline CDR1 and CDR2 sequences are SEHNR and FQNEAQ (reference sequence). This CDR3 comprises 15 residues. V lost 4 bases to trimming and J lost 6 bases; unmatched junction nucleotides: 9. CDR3: CASSSPGQGQVEQYF. DNA of the CDR3: TGTGCCAGCAGCTCCCCGGGACAGGGGCAGGTCGAGCAGTACTTC.

V gene TRBV9 combines with J gene TRBJ2-7; 7 bases agree with TRBD2. Germline values: CDR1 SGDLS, CDR2 YYNGEE. J gave up 4 bases and V 0 bases, and 4 bases lay outside the gene matches. The CDR3 is made up of 14 amino acids. This CDR3 reads CASSVGGGLYEQYF. The CDR3 nucleotides are TGTGCCAGCAGCGTAGGCGGGGGTCTTTACGAGCAGTACTTC.

The genes are TRBV15 and TRBJ1-5; 10 nucleotides agree with TRBD1. CDR1 and CDR2 (germline): LNHNV, YYDKDF (reference sequence). Trimming took 2 bases from V and 6 from J; bases not matched to a gene: 7. The CDR3 length is 16 residues. In DNA, the CDR3 is TGTGCCACCAGCAGACAAGACAGGGGGCGAAGTCAGCCCCAGCATTTT. Translated: CATSRQDRGRSQPQHF.